The following is a TCR beta chain sequence with its context. This specimen comes from a study of cytomegalovirus exposure and HLA in healthy donors. A multiplex PCR was run with 60 Vbeta primers and 13 Jbeta primers. Assay: immunoSEQ multiplex PCR; the TCRdb copy retains only in-frame clones and omits some. The data show 75,000 to 100,000 clones, 65% to 80% seen once. V lost 2 bases and J lost 6; bases outside the gene matches: 4. Germline CDR1 and CDR2: MNHEY and SVGAGI. This CDR3 is 14 amino acids long. This TCR was recovered from a man aged 55 to 70 in good health and CMV-seropositive. The rearrangement joins TRBV6-5 to TRBJ1-2; 9 bases are shared with TRBD1. Sequenced sample: PBMCs. The CDR3 protein is CASSYLQGADGYTF. In DNA form, the CDR3 reads TGTGCCAGCAGTTACCTACAGGGGGCTGATGGCTACACCTTC.